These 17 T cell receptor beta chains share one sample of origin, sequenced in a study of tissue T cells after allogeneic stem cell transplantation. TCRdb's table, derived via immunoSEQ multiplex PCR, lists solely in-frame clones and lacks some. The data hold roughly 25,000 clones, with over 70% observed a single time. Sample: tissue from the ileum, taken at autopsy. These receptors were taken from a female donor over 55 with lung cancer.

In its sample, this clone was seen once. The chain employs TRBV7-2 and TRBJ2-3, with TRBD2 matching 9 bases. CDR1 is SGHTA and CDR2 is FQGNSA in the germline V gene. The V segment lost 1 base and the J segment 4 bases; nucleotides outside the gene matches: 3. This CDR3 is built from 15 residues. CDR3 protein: CASSLGGGGADTQYF. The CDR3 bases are TGTGCCAGCAGCTTAGGCGGGGGGGGAGCAGATACGCAGTATTTT.

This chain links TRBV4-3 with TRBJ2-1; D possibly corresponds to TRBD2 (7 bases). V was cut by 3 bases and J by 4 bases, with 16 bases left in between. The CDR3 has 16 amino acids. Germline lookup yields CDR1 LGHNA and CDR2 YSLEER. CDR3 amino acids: CASSQEQGGPYNEQFF. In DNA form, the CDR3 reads TGCGCCAGCAGCCAGGAACAGGGAGGGCCGTACAATGAGCAGTTCTTC.

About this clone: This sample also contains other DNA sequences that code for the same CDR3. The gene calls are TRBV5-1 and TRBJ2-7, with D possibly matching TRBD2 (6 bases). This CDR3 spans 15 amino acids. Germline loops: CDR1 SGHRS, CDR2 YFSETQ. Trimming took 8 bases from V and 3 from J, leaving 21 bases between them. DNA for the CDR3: TGCGCCAGTAGTGTGGGGGGTAGCCGGGGCTACGAGCAGTACTTC. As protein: CASSVGGSRGYEQYF.

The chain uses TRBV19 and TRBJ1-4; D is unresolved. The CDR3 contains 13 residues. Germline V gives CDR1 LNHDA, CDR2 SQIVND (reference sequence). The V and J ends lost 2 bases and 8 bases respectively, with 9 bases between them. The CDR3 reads CASSISHQEKLFF. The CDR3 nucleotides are TGTGCCAGTAGTATATCACACCAGGAAAAACTGTTTTTT.

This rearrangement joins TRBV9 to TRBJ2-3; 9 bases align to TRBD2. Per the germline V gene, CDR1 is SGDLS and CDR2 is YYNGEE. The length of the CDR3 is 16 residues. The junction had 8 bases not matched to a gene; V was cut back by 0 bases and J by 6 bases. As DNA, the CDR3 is TGTGCCAGCAGCGTAGAGGGACTAGCCCTTTGGGATACGCAGTATTTT. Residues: CASSVEGLALWDTQYF.

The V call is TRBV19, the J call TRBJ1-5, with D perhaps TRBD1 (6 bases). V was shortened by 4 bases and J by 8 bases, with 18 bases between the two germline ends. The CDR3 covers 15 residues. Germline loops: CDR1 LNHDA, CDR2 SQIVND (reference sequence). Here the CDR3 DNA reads TGTGCCAGTAGTACTAGGGGGGCGGTTTCGGAGCCCCAGCATTTT. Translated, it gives CASSTRGAVSEPQHF.

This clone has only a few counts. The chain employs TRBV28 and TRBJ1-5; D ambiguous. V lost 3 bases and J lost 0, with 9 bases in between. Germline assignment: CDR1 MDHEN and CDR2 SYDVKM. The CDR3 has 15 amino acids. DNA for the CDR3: TGTGCCAGCAGTTTTACCGAGATTAGCAATCAGCCCCAGCATTTT. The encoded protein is CASSFTEISNQPQHF. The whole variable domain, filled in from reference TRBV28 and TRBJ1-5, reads DVKVTQSSRYLVKRTGEKVFLECVQDMDHENMFWYRQDPGLGLRLIYFSYDVKMKEKGDIPEGYSVSREKKERFSLILESASTNQTSMYLCASSFTEISNQPQHFGDGTRLSIL.

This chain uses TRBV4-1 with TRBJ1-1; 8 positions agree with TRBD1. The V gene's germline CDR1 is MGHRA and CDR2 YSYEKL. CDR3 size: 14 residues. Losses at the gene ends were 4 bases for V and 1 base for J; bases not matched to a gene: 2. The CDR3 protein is CASSLGQGNTEAFF. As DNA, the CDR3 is TGCGCCAGCAGCCTAGGACAGGGGAACACTGAAGCTTTCTTT.

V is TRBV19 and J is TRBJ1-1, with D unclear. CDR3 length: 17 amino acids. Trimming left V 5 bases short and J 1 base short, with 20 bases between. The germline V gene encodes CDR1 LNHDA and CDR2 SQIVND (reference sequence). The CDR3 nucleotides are TGTGCCAGTAGTTCCTCGAGGAGAGGGATTACGAACACTGAAGCTTTCTTT. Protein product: CASSSSRRGITNTEAFF.

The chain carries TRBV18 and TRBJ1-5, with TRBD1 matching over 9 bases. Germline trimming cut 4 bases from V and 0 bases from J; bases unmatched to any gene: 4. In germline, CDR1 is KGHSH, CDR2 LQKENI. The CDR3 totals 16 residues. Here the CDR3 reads CASSRDRVNSNQPQHF. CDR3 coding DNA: TGTGCCAGCTCACGGGACAGGGTGAATAGCAATCAGCCCCAGCATTTT. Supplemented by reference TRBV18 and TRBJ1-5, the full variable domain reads NAGVMQNPRHLVRRRGQEARLRCSPMKGHSHVYWYRQLPEEGLKFMVYLQKENIIDESGMPKERFSAEFPKEGPSILRIQQVVRGDSAAYFCASSRDRVNSNQPQHFGDGTRLSIL.

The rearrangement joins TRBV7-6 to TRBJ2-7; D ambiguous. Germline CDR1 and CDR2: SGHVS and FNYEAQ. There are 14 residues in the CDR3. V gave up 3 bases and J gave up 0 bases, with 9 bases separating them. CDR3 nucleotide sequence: TGTGCCAGCAGCTTTCGCGCGAGCTCCTACGAGCAGTACTTC. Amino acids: CASSFRASSYEQYF.

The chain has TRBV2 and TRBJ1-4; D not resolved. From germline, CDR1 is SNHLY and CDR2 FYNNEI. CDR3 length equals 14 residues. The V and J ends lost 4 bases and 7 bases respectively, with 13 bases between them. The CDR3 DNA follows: TGTGCCAGCAGTGGAGGGCGGAAAAGTGAAAAACTGTTTTTT. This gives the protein CASSGGRKSEKLFF.

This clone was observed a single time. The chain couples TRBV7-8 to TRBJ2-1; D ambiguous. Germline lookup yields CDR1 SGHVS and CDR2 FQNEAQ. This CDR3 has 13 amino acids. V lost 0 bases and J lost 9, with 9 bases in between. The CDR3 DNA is TGTGCCAGCAGCTTAGCGGGCCATGGTGAGCAGTTCTTC. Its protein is CASSLAGHGEQFF.

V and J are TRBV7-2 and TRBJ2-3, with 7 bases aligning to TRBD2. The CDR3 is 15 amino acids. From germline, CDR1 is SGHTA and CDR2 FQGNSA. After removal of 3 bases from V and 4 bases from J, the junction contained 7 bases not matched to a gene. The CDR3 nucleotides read TGTGCCAGCAGCTTCGGACTAGTCCGGCCAGATACGCAGTATTTT. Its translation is CASSFGLVRPDTQYF.

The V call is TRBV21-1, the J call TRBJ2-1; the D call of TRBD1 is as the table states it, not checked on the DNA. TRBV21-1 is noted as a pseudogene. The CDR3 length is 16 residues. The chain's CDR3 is CASSKANRSSYNEQFF. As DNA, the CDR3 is TGTGCCAGCAGCAAAGCTAACAGAAGCTCCTACAATGAGCAGTTCTTC.

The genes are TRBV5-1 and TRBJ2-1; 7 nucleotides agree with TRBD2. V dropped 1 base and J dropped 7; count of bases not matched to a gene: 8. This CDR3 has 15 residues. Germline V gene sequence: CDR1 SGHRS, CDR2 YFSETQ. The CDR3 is CASSLTGLVTNEQFF. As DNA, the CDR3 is TGCGCCAGCAGCTTGACCGGACTAGTGACAAATGAGCAGTTCTTC.

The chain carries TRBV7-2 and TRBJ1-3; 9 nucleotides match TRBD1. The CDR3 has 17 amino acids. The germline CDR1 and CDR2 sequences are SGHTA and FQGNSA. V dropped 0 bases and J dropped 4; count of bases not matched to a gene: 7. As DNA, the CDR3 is TGTGCCAGCAGCTTAGCCTTAGTGGGGACAGGGGGAAACACCATATATTTT. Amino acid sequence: CASSLALVGTGGNTIYF.